These T cell receptor beta chains were read from a single sample in a study of T cells in Graves' hyperthyroidism and ophthalmopathy. TCRdb re-derived calls from the multiplex PCR reads in MiXCR, one entry per CDR3 protein. The data show approximately 630,000 distinct CDR3 sequences, about 16% seen once. Sequences were obtained from blood. Receptors were obtained from a woman aged 30 to 39 with Graves' hyperthyroidism. Both conserved end residues are part of each CDR3. A D gene is named only where the DNA matches it firmly. For some rows the clone size is stated as once, few or many, or as a class when expanded; others skip it.

D	size	V	J	DNA	CDR3
NA	NA	TRBV5-6	TRBJ1-2	TGTGCCAGCAGCTTTTGGGCGCTTGGCTATGGCTACACCTTC	CASSFWALGYGYTF
NA	few	TRBV10-3	TRBJ1-5	TGTGCCATCAGTGAGGACACATATAGCAATCAGCCCCAGCATTTT	CAISEDTYSNQPQHF
TRBD1	NA	TRBV20-1	TRBJ1-5	TGCAGTGCTAGGAAAGACAGGGGGTGGCAGCCCCAGCATTTT	CSARKDRGWQPQHF
NA	many	TRBV28	TRBJ2-3	TGTGCCAGCAGGGGCACAGGGGATACGCAGTATTTT	CASRGTGDTQYF
TRBD2	NA	TRBV9	TRBJ2-7	TGTGCCAGCAGCGGGGGGACTAGCGGGAGGTCCCACGAGCAGTACTTC	CASSGGTSGRSHEQYF
NA	many	TRBV5-1	TRBJ2-7	TGCGCCAGCAGCTCCGGGACTCCGGGGGACGAGCAGTACTTC	CASSSGTPGDEQYF
NA	few	TRBV27	TRBJ1-3	TGTGCCAGCAGTCTAACGAGGGGAGCTGGAAACACCATATATTTT	CASSLTRGAGNTIYF
NA	NA	TRBV6-5	TRBJ1-6	TGTGCCAGCAGTTACCGGCCGGGGATTGGGTCACCCCTCCACTTT	CASSYRPGIGSPLHF
NA	many	TRBV28	TRBJ2-5	TGTGCCAGCAGTTTAGAAGGGCAAACTAGGAAGACCCAGTACTTC	CASSLEGQTRKTQYF
TRBD2	few	TRBV6-1	TRBJ2-1	TGTGCCAGCAGATGGACTAGCGGCGCCAGGCAGTTCTTC	CASRWTSGARQFF
NA	NA	TRBV20-1	TRBJ2-5	TGCAGTGCTAGAACCGGGAAGACCCAGTACTTC	CSARTGKTQYF
NA	many	TRBV20-1	TRBJ1-1	TGCAGTGCTAAAGGAGTCGTGAACACTGAAGCTTTCTTT	CSAKGVVNTEAFF
TRBD2	many	TRBV5-1	TRBJ2-1	TGCGCCAGCAGCGGAACTAGCGACGGTAAGCAGTTCTTC	CASSGTSDGKQFF